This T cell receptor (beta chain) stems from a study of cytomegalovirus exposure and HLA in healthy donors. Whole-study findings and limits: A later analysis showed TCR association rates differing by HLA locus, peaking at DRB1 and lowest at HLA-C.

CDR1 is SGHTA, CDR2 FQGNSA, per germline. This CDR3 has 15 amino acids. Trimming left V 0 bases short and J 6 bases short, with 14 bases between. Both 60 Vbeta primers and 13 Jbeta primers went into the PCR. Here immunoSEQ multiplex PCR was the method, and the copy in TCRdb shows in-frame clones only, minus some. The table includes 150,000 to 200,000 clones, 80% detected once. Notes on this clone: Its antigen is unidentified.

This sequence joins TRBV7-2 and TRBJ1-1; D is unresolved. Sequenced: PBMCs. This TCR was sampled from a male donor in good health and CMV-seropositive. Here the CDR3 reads CASSLASGNLAEAFF. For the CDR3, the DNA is TGTGCCAGCAGCTTAGCATCGGGGAATTTGGCTGAAGCTTTCTTT.